There are many counts of the clone carrying this T cell receptor beta chain. TCR beta CDR3 region amplification was performed from RNA transcripts. A first-round RT-PCR of the TCR CDR3 used the HTBI primer set. Using its own MiXCR run on the multiplex PCR reads, TCRdb lists one record per CDR3 protein. The sample gives about 760,000 distinct CDR3 sequences, 35% of which show up once; around 30% is in the top ten. This entry comes from a study of T cells in Graves' hyperthyroidism and ophthalmopathy. The sequencing sample was made of blood. The TCR sequence derives from a middle-aged woman with Graves' hyperthyroidism.

In DNA, the CDR3 is TGCGCCAGCAGCCAAGAAGGACACTATAATTCACCCCTCCACTTT. Residues: CASSQEGHYNSPLHF. The chain joins TRBV4-3 to TRBJ1-6; D is possibly TRBD1 (5 bases). CDR1 and CDR2 from the germline V gene are LGHNA and YSLEER. The CDR3 has 15 amino acids. The germline V and J ends were trimmed by 0 bases and 3 bases, with 6 bases remaining between them.